What follows are 27 T cell receptor beta chains derived from one specimen sequenced in a study of T cell clonotyping in hematopoietic cell transplantation. TCRdb's table, derived via immunoSEQ multiplex PCR, lists solely in-frame clones and lacks some. The profile shows more than 65,000 clones, roughly 93% of them singletons. Sequencing input: peripheral blood mononuclear cells. The receptors come from a man aged 45-60 years in good health. Some clones in this sample may be carry-over from other donors' samples.

The V gene is TRBV4-2, the J gene TRBJ2-5, with 8 bases lining up with TRBD2. From germline, CDR1 is LGHNA and CDR2 YNFKEQ. After removal of 0 bases from V and 4 bases from J, the junction contained 7 bases not matched to a gene. CDR3 length: 16 amino acids. For the CDR3, the DNA is TGTGCCAGCAGCCAAGATTGGCGGGGGGCTGGAGAGACCCAGTACTTC. This encodes CASSQDWRGAGETQYF.

This chain links TRBV5-4 with TRBJ2-7; 9 nucleotides match TRBD1. The CDR3 is 14 residues long. Unmatched junction bases numbered 5, after V lost 4 bases and J lost 3 bases. Per germline, CDR1 SGHNT and CDR2 YYREEE (reference sequence). CDR3 sequence (DNA): TGTGCCAGCAGCCGGGGACAGGGACGCTACGAGCAGTACTTC. It translates to CASSRGQGRYEQYF.

The rearrangement joins TRBV29-1 to TRBJ2-7, with 9 bases aligning to TRBD1. The CDR3 is made up of 14 amino acids. Trimming took 0 bases from V and 3 from J; bases not matched to a gene: 3. The germline V gene encodes CDR1 SQVTM and CDR2 ANQGSEA. The CDR3 region has the DNA TGCAGCGTTGAAGACCAGGACAGGGGCTACGAGCAGTACTTC. Protein: CSVEDQDRGYEQYF.

A word on this clone: This specimen includes other DNA sequences encoding the same CDR3. The chain is built from TRBV11-2 and TRBJ2-7, with unresolved D. Trimming shortened V by 1 base and J by 0 bases, and 4 bases separated the two germline ends. The CDR3 spans 13 residues. In germline, CDR1 is SGHAT, CDR2 FQNNGV. CDR3 DNA sequence: TGTGCCAGCAGCTTAGGCGGCTCCTACGAGCAGTACTTC. It specifies CASSLGGSYEQYF.

The V call is TRBV6-5, the J call TRBJ2-3; 7 bases are a match to TRBD1. The CDR3 extends over 14 amino acids. V trimming: 4 bases; J trimming: 1 base; junction bases outside the gene matches: 2. The germline gives CDR1 MNHEY, CDR2 SVGAGI. The CDR3 DNA sequence: TGTGCCAGCAGTTTAACAGGGGGCACAGATACGCAGTATTTT. The encoded protein is CASSLTGGTDTQYF.

CDR3 bases: TGTGCCAGCAGCAAAATAAGGGTCCCAATCTACAATGAGCAGTTCTTC. This gives the protein CASSKIRVPIYNEQFF. The chain links TRBV21-1 to TRBJ2-1. TRBV21-1 is a listed pseudogene. CDR3 size: 16 residues.

The chain uses TRBV28 and TRBJ2-5; D perhaps matches TRBD2 (6 bases). Germline V gene data show CDR1 as MDHEN and CDR2 as SYDVKM. Trimming cost V 3 bases and J 2 bases, with 13 bases left between them. The CDR3 is 15 amino acids. The CDR3: CASSLSGGGQETQYF. The DNA for the CDR3 is TGTGCCAGCAGTTTGTCTGGGGGAGGTCAAGAGACCCAGTACTTC.

V gene TRBV30 combines with J gene TRBJ2-7, with TRBD2 matching over 15 bases. V lost 4 bases, J lost 6 bases, and 4 bases stayed unmatched. The germline gives CDR1 GTSNPN, CDR2 SVGIG (reference sequence). CDR3 size: 14 residues. The CDR3 sequence: CAWNPGLAGGEQYF. For the CDR3, the DNA is TGTGCCTGGAATCCGGGACTAGCGGGAGGCGAGCAGTACTTC.

This clone came up once. The chain couples TRBV9 to TRBJ2-2, with D possibly being TRBD2 (6 bases). Germline values: CDR1 SGDLS, CDR2 YYNGEE. V was clipped by 0 bases and J by 6 bases, with 15 bases between them. The CDR3 contains 16 residues. CDR3 sequence: CASSVEAGWIAGELFF. Here the CDR3 DNA reads TGTGCCAGCAGCGTAGAGGCGGGGTGGATAGCCGGGGAGCTGTTTTTT.

This sequence joins TRBV29-1 and TRBJ2-1, with 14 bases identical to TRBD2. The germline V gene has CDR1 SQVTM and CDR2 ANQGSEA. Trimming cost V 7 bases and J 9 bases; bases outside gene matches: 2. The CDR3 is 12 amino acids. This CDR3 reads CSGLAGGFEQFF. The CDR3 DNA reads TGCAGCGGACTAGCGGGAGGGTTTGAGCAGTTCTTC.

The V and J genes are TRBV28 and TRBJ2-7; no definite D call. This CDR3 spans 12 amino acids. The germline CDR1 and CDR2 sequences are MDHEN and SYDVKM. Trimming cost V 5 bases and J 2 bases, with 7 bases left between them. CDR3 in DNA: TGTGCCAGCAGTCCCGACGCCTACGAGCAGTACTTC. Encoded protein: CASSPDAYEQYF.

The chain carries TRBV30 and TRBJ2-7; D is possibly TRBD2 (5 bases). Per germline, CDR1 GTSNPN and CDR2 SVGIG (reference sequence). The CDR3 has 16 amino acids. V was clipped by 1 base and J by 0 bases, with 16 bases between them. CDR3 region: CAWSGGKGSRSYEQYF. The CDR3 coding sequence is TGTGCCTGGAGTGGAGGGAAGGGTTCCCGCTCCTACGAGCAGTACTTC.

The CDR3 region is CASSLARAPGTYEQYF. The DNA for the CDR3 is TGTGCCAGCAGCTTAGCGCGGGCACCGGGGACCTACGAGCAGTACTTC. The rearrangement uses TRBV7-8 and TRBJ2-7, with D possibly being TRBD2 (5 bases). Trimming took off 0 bases at V and 2 bases at J, with 14 bases between the two ends. The CDR3 runs to 16 residues. Germline CDR1 and CDR2: SGHVS and FQNEAQ.

The chain has TRBV28 and TRBJ2-3; the D is unclear. V dropped 10 bases and J dropped 5 bases, with 13 bases sitting between them. The CDR3 is made up of 12 amino acids. Germline V lookup: CDR1 MDHEN, CDR2 SYDVKM. The CDR3 nucleotides read TGTGCCACTAGGAACCTGATAGATACGCAGTATTTT. Translating gives CATRNLIDTQYF.

This chain joins TRBV6-5 and TRBJ1-5; D gene ambiguous. The V gene lost 0 bases and the J gene lost 9 bases, with 15 bases spanning the gap. Germline values: CDR1 MNHEY, CDR2 SVGAGI. There are 15 residues in the CDR3. The CDR3 region is CASSYSSISRSPQHF. The CDR3 nucleotides read TGTGCCAGCAGTTACTCGTCGATCTCCAGGTCGCCCCAGCATTTT.

This clone has a single count. The chain combines TRBV6-5 with TRBJ2-1; D might be TRBD2 (6 bases). From germline, CDR1 is MNHEY and CDR2 SVGAGI. CDR3 length equals 13 residues. V was clipped by 2 bases and J by 6 bases, with 8 bases between them. CDR3 bases: TGTGCCAGCAGTTACGGAGGGACCAATGAGCAGTTCTTC. As protein: CASSYGGTNEQFF.

The CDR3 region has the DNA TGTGCCAGCAGCGTAGGGGGAGCAGGGATGAACACTGAAGCTTTCTTT. This sequence encodes CASSVGGAGMNTEAFF. The rearrangement links TRBV9 to TRBJ1-1; possibly TRBD1 for D (5 bases). The germline V and J ends were trimmed by 0 bases and 0 bases, with 12 bases remaining between them. Germline V CDR1 and CDR2: SGDLS, YYNGEE. The CDR3 totals 16 residues.

The V and J genes are TRBV9 and TRBJ2-2; possibly TRBD1 or TRBD2 for D (6 bases each). This CDR3 has 15 amino acids. Trimming shortened V by 4 bases and J by 1 base, and 11 bases separated the two germline ends. Germline V gene sequence: CDR1 SGDLS, CDR2 YYNGEE. DNA of the CDR3: TGTGCCAGCAGCATAAGGGGGGAGAACACCGGGGAGCTGTTTTTT. Its protein product is CASSIRGENTGELFF.

CDR3 coding DNA: TGTGCCAGCAGTGACGACATCCACGGCACAGATACGCAGTATTTT. As protein: CASSDDIHGTDTQYF. V and J are TRBV25-1 and TRBJ2-3; D unresolved. The CDR3 has 15 amino acids. Trimming cost V 3 bases and J 1 base, with 11 bases left between them. CDR1 and CDR2 from the germline V gene are MGHDK and SYGVNS.

The rearrangement joins TRBV19 to TRBJ1-2; 8 bases match TRBD1. This CDR3 spans 14 amino acids. The V gene end was trimmed by 3 bases and the J gene end by 4 bases; junction bases not matched to a gene: 4. Germline values: CDR1 LNHDA, CDR2 SQIVND (reference sequence). The CDR3 spells CASSIQDRGYGYTF. The CDR3 DNA sequence: TGTGCCAGTAGTATTCAAGACAGGGGCTATGGCTACACCTTC.

CDR3 in amino acids: CASSPTASGNYEQYF. DNA of the CDR3: TGTGCCAGCAGCCCTACGGCTAGCGGGAACTACGAGCAGTACTTC. The rearrangement links TRBV7-8 to TRBJ2-7, with TRBD2 identical over 9 bases. With 5 bases clipped from V and 3 bases from J, the junction kept 8 bases outside the gene matches. The CDR3 totals 15 residues. Germline V gene data show CDR1 as SGHVS and CDR2 as FQNEAQ.

The rearrangement uses TRBV9 and TRBJ2-7; maybe TRBD2 (6 bases). V lost 3 bases and J lost 4, with 29 bases in between. This CDR3 has 19 amino acids. Germline CDR1 reads SGDLS; CDR2 reads YYNGEE. The CDR3 loop is CASSAQDYSSSVGRYEQYF. The CDR3 DNA follows: TGTGCCAGCAGCGCCCAGGACTACAGTTCGTCGGTGGGCCGGTACGAGCAGTACTTC.

The chain recombines TRBV7-2 with TRBJ2-1; the D is unclear. Germline CDR1 reads SGHTA; CDR2 reads FQGNSA. The V end was cut by 5 bases, the J end by 8 bases, with 10 bases between. CDR3 length equals 12 residues. The CDR3, as DNA: TGTGCCAGCAGCCTAGACGGGTATGAGCAGTTCTTC. Protein product: CASSLDGYEQFF.

This sequence joins TRBV7-9 and TRBJ2-5; 9 positions agree with TRBD2. V lost 4 bases, J lost 3 bases, and 3 bases stayed unmatched. Germline V lookup: CDR1 SEHNR, CDR2 FQNEAQ (reference sequence). The CDR3 contains 14 residues. The CDR3 sequence: CASSSIAGEETQYF. The CDR3 DNA follows: TGTGCCAGCAGCTCGATAGCGGGGGAAGAGACCCAGTACTTC.

This clone was picked up one time. The chain combines TRBV6-5 with TRBJ2-2; D remains ambiguous. The CDR3 contains 14 residues. The germline V and J ends were trimmed by 0 bases and 8 bases, with 10 bases remaining between them. Looked up from germline, CDR1 is MNHEY and CDR2 is SVGAGI. The CDR3, as DNA: TGTGCCAGCAGTTACTCACTGCCCCCTGGGGAGCTGTTTTTT. It specifies CASSYSLPPGELFF.

This sequence joins TRBV27 and TRBJ2-2; TRBD1 agrees at 9 bases. CDR1 is MNHEY and CDR2 is SMNVEV in the germline V gene (reference sequence). CDR3 length: 16 amino acids. V gave up 6 bases and J gave up 5 bases; unmatched junction bases: 10. The CDR3 is CASSHLGTGSTGELFF. The CDR3 DNA is TGTGCCAGCAGCCATCTGGGGACAGGGAGTACCGGGGAGCTGTTTTTT.

The chain is built from TRBV29-1 and TRBJ1-5; D is possibly TRBD1 (5 bases). This CDR3 has 13 amino acids. Germline CDR1 SQVTM, CDR2 ANQGSEA. Trimming pared 6 bases from V and 5 bases from J, leaving 14 bases between. The CDR3, as DNA: TGCAGCGTCGGTGGGGGAACTGATCAGCCCCAGCATTTT. Amino acid sequence: CSVGGGTDQPQHF.